This T cell receptor (beta chain) was retrieved from a study of Graves' ophthalmopathy and Graves' hyperthyroidism. Study-wide findings and caveats: Most expanded clonotypes in thyroid above 0.001 frequency also showed up in blood.

With respect to this clonotype: Its antigen is not known.

Investigators amplified TCR beta CDR3 regions from RNA transcripts. An opening RT-PCR round employed HTBI primers and preceded a second-round multiplex PCR. A single record per CDR3 protein comes from TCRdb applying MiXCR to the multiplex PCR reads. The sample holds more than 1,000,000 distinct CDR3 sequences, around a third seen once. V shed 8 bases and J 2 bases; nucleotides not matched to a gene: 9. Looked up from germline, CDR1 is SQVTM and CDR2 is ANQGSEA. The CDR3 contains 15 residues. The chain employs TRBV29-1 and TRBJ2-7, with TRBD2 identical over 13 bases. Material: peripheral blood or thyroid tissue (not recorded which). This clonotype was obtained from an adult man with Graves' hyperthyroidism. CDR3 nucleotides: TGCAGCTTAGGGGGGACTAGCGGGGCTACCTACGAGCAGTACTTC. It codes for CSLGGTSGATYEQYF.